Shown below are 29 T cell receptor beta chains from a single sample sequenced in a study of blood T cell repertoires in COVID-19. Method: immunoSEQ multiplex PCR; TCRdb's copy keeps in-frame clones and lacks some. The repertoire holds about 200,000 clones, approximately 87% seen once, with roughly 2.4% in the top ten. The sample comprised peripheral blood. The receptors come from a woman aged 45-65 years with acute or convalescent COVID-19.

The chain couples TRBV7-9 to TRBJ2-2, with 12 bases identical to TRBD2. Trimming removed 6 bases from V and 7 bases from J; junction bases left unmatched: 9. The germline CDR1 and CDR2 sequences are SEHNR and FQNEAQ (reference sequence). The CDR3 extends over 16 amino acids. The CDR3 DNA is TGTGCCAGCAGACGCGAGACTAGCGGGAGCTTCGGGGAGCTGTTTTTT. It codes for CASRRETSGSFGELFF.

Here the CDR3 reads CASSVGSERFYNEQFF. The CDR3 DNA is TGTGCCAGCAGCGTAGGGTCGGAGAGGTTTTACAATGAGCAGTTCTTC. This chain uses TRBV9 with TRBJ2-1; D gene ambiguous. Germline V lookup: CDR1 SGDLS, CDR2 YYNGEE. This CDR3 is 16 amino acids long. The V and J ends lost 0 bases and 4 bases respectively, with 14 bases between them.

The chain links TRBV4-1 to TRBJ1-1, with 8 positions matching TRBD1. The V segment lost 6 bases and the J segment 2 bases; nucleotides outside the gene matches: 8. CDR1 is MGHRA and CDR2 is YSYEKL in the germline V gene. The CDR3 runs 15 residues. The CDR3 reads CASRTTGGSNTEAFF. The CDR3 nucleotides are TGCGCCAGCAGAACTACAGGGGGATCAAACACTGAAGCTTTCTTT.

The chain recombines TRBV2 with TRBJ2-3; D is unresolved. CDR1 and CDR2 from the germline V gene are SNHLY and FYNNEI. This CDR3 is built from 12 residues. The V and J ends lost 5 bases and 8 bases respectively, with 11 bases between them. This chain's CDR3 is CASSSNEPTQYF. The DNA for the CDR3 is TGTGCCAGCAGTTCTAACGAGCCTACGCAGTATTTT.

V gene TRBV11-3 combines with J gene TRBJ1-4; no clear D. The ends were cut back, 1 base at V and 6 bases at J, with 6 bases in the middle. Germline V CDR1 and CDR2: SGHNT, YENEEA. The CDR3 runs to 13 residues. The CDR3 reads CASSLVMYEKLFF. CDR3 coding DNA: TGTGCCAGCAGCTTAGTCATGTATGAAAAACTGTTTTTT.

The V call is TRBV3-1 (or the pseudogene TRBV3-2), the J call TRBJ2-5; no clear D gene. This CDR3 contains 13 residues. From germline, CDR1 is LGHDT and CDR2 YNNKEL (reference sequence). The ends were cut back, 4 bases at V and 4 bases at J, with 10 bases in the middle. CDR3 residues: CASSRNGGETQYF. In DNA, the CDR3 is TGTGCCAGCAGCCGTAACGGTGGAGAGACCCAGTACTTC.

This chain joins TRBV10-2 and TRBJ2-7; a possible D gene is TRBD1 (5 bases). Germline V CDR1 and CDR2: WSHSY, SAAADI. The CDR3 is 14 residues long. V was clipped by 6 bases and J by 5 bases, with 17 bases between them. The CDR3 DNA reads TGCGCCAGCAGCCAAGGACAAGGTCGGAACGAGCAGTACTTC. As protein: CASSQGQGRNEQYF.

About this clone itself: Different DNA sequences within this sample yield the same CDR3. The V gene is TRBV5-1, the J gene TRBJ1-2; D not certain. V was clipped by 0 bases and J by 2 bases, with 11 bases between them. Germline V gives CDR1 SGHRS, CDR2 YFSETQ. The CDR3 sequence is 15 residues long. The CDR3 region is CASSLAPGGNYGYTF. In nucleotides, the CDR3 is TGCGCCAGCAGCTTGGCTCCCGGAGGGAACTATGGCTACACCTTC.

The V and J genes are TRBV6-1 and TRBJ2-7, with a tentative D call TRBD2 (7 bases). Germline V gives CDR1 MNHNS, CDR2 SASEGT. V lost 1 base and J lost 3, with 13 bases in between. The CDR3 extends over 15 amino acids. The CDR3 is CASSEGAGANYEQYF. In nucleotides, the CDR3 is TGTGCCAGCAGTGAAGGGGCGGGGGCAAACTACGAGCAGTACTTC.

This clone was seen more than once but under ten times. The V and J genes are TRBV30 and TRBJ2-3; TRBD1 agrees at 7 bases. This CDR3 spans 16 amino acids. V shed 3 bases, J shed 2 bases, and the junction held 11 bases outside the gene matches. CDR1 and CDR2 (germline): GTSNPN, SVGIG (reference sequence). For the CDR3, the DNA is TGTGCCTGGAGCCAAGGGGGCAGGTCAGTCACAGATACGCAGTATTTT. Amino acids: CAWSQGGRSVTDTQYF.

The chain joins TRBV7-9 to TRBJ1-6, with 8 bases matching TRBD1. Looked up from germline, CDR1 is SEHNR and CDR2 is FQNEAQ (reference sequence). Trimming at V came to 2 bases and at J to 3 bases, leaving 3 bases not matched to a gene. This CDR3 contains 16 residues. CDR3 nucleotides: TGTGCCAGCAGCTTATTTACAGGGGGCTATAATTCACCCCTCCACTTT. It translates to CASSLFTGGYNSPLHF.

This clone was detected only once. This chain connects TRBV19 to TRBJ2-7; the D gene is possibly TRBD1 (5 bases). CDR3 length: 16 residues. Trimming removed 0 bases at V and 0 bases at J, with 12 bases between. The germline gives CDR1 LNHDA, CDR2 SQIVND (reference sequence). The chain's CDR3 is CASSIDWGRTSYEQYF. The CDR3 DNA reads as TGTGCCAGTAGTATAGATTGGGGCAGGACCTCCTACGAGCAGTACTTC.

The chain recombines TRBV10-2 with TRBJ2-1, with D perhaps TRBD2 (5 bases). The CDR3 totals 12 residues. Trimming took off 10 bases at V and 9 bases at J, with 16 bases between the two ends. Germline V gene data show CDR1 as WSHSY and CDR2 as SAAADI. CDR3 region: CATRDSPIEQFF. The CDR3, as DNA: TGCGCCACCCGGGATTCCCCAATTGAGCAGTTCTTC.

This clone was observed a few times. V is TRBV7-6 and J is TRBJ1-3; a weak D match, TRBD1 (5 bases). With 4 bases removed from V and 0 bases from J, the gap between germline ends came to 10 bases. From germline, CDR1 is SGHVS and CDR2 FNYEAQ. The CDR3 is 15 residues long. The DNA of the CDR3 is TGTGCCAGCAGCTCAATGACAGTCTCTGGAAACACCATATATTTT. It translates to CASSSMTVSGNTIYF. The full variable domain, in which reference TRBV7-6 and TRBJ1-3 provide the parts outside the CDR3, is GAGVSQSPRYKVTKRGQDVALRCDPISGHVSLYWYRQALGQGPEFLTYFNYEAQQDKSGLPNDRFSAERPEGSISTLTIQRTEQRDSAMYRCASSSMTVSGNTIYFGEGSWLTVV.

J is TRBJ1-1 and V is TRBV11-2; D is possibly TRBD1 (5 bases). CDR1 and CDR2 from the germline V gene are SGHAT and FQNNGV. With 0 bases removed from V and 2 bases from J, the gap between germline ends came to 13 bases. CDR3 length equals 16 residues. The CDR3 bases are TGTGCCAGCAGCTTAGATCTCGGCAGGGTAAACACTGAAGCTTTCTTT. Its protein product is CASSLDLGRVNTEAFF.

The rearrangement joins TRBV13 to TRBJ1-1, with D possibly TRBD1 on 6 matching bases. The V and J ends lost 6 bases and 4 bases respectively, with 27 bases between them. Germline V lookup: CDR1 PRHDT, CDR2 FYEKMQ (reference sequence). The CDR3 runs to 18 residues. The CDR3: CASRPGGGAGSLATEAFF. CDR3 DNA: TGTGCCAGCAGGCCCGGGGGGGGCGCAGGGTCATTAGCCACTGAAGCTTTCTTT. The full variable domain, with the rest looked up from reference TRBV13 and TRBJ1-1, is AAGVIQSPRHLIKEKRETATLKCYPIPRHDTVYWYQQGPGQDPQFLISFYEKMQSDKGSIPDRFSAQQFSDYHSELNMSSLELGDSALYFCASRPGGGAGSLATEAFFGQGTRLTVV.

J is TRBJ2-1 and V is TRBV10-3; tentatively, D is TRBD2 (6 bases). Looked up from germline, CDR1 is ENHRY and CDR2 is SYGVKD. Deletions cut 2 bases from V and 4 bases from J, with 12 bases between. This CDR3 is built from 15 residues. This chain's CDR3 is CAISEDGRSYNEQFF. The CDR3 bases are TGTGCCATCAGTGAGGACGGGAGAAGTTACAATGAGCAGTTCTTC.

CDR3 nucleotides: TGTGCCAGCAGCCCGCGGGTGGGGGGGAACCAAGAGACCCAGTACTTC. Amino acids: CASSPRVGGNQETQYF. The chain joins TRBV7-2 to TRBJ2-5; 7 bases line up with TRBD2. This CDR3 spans 16 amino acids. Looked up from germline, CDR1 is SGHTA and CDR2 is FQGNSA. V gave up 5 bases and J gave up 0 bases; unmatched junction bases: 9.

The chain recombines TRBV5-1 with TRBJ1-1; 10 bases are shared with TRBD1. After removal of 4 bases from V and 1 base from J, the junction contained 7 bases not matched to a gene. Germline V lookup: CDR1 SGHRS, CDR2 YFSETQ. The CDR3 extends over 16 amino acids. The DNA for the CDR3 is TGCGCCAGCAGCATCCTACGGGACAGGGGGAACACTGAAGCTTTCTTT. Its protein is CASSILRDRGNTEAFF.

The CDR3 spells CASSIARPSSGNTIYF. The DNA for the CDR3 is TGTGCCAGTAGTATTGCCAGGCCAAGCTCTGGAAACACCATATATTTT. The chain combines TRBV19 with TRBJ1-3; D is undetermined. The CDR3 is 16 amino acids. V was clipped by 3 bases and J by 0 bases, with 12 bases between them. Germline-derived CDR1 and CDR2 are LNHDA and SQIVND (reference sequence).

The chain carries TRBV7-9 and TRBJ1-1; D gene ambiguous. The CDR3 loop spans 15 amino acids. V lost 5 bases and J 4 bases, leaving 17 bases between the germline ends. Looked up from germline, CDR1 is SEHNR and CDR2 is FQNEAQ (reference sequence). For the CDR3, the DNA is TGTGCCAGCAGCCCAATGCCGGGGATTAGCACTGAAGCTTTCTTT. Amino acids: CASSPMPGISTEAFF.

This clone was counted a single time. The V call is TRBV4-3, the J call TRBJ1-2; tentatively, D is TRBD1 (5 bases). The ends were cut back, 0 bases at V and 8 bases at J, with 16 bases in the middle. Germline V gene data show CDR1 as LGHNA and CDR2 as YSLEER. The CDR3 loop spans 15 amino acids. Here the CDR3 reads CASSQDRWGGWGYTF. CDR3 DNA: TGCGCCAGCAGCCAAGATCGCTGGGGGGGTTGGGGCTACACCTTC.

The chain joins TRBV6-1 to TRBJ1-1; D gene unclear. Deletions cut 2 bases from V and 1 base from J, with 8 bases between. CDR3 length: 14 amino acids. CDR1 is MNHNS and CDR2 is SASEGT in the germline V gene. The CDR3 is CASSESGRNTEAFF. The CDR3 nucleotides read TGTGCCAGCAGTGAATCAGGCAGGAACACTGAAGCTTTCTTT.

This clone was observed a single time. V is TRBV11-2 and J is TRBJ2-1; the match to TRBD2 covers 8 bases. CDR3 length equals 12 residues. Germline V CDR1 and CDR2: SGHAT, FQNNGV. After removal of 3 bases from V and 12 bases from J, the junction contained 4 bases not matched to a gene. The CDR3 spells CASSLPGTRQFF. The CDR3 DNA sequence: TGTGCCAGCAGCTTGCCGGGGACTAGGCAGTTCTTC.

The chain links TRBV18 to TRBJ2-1; perhaps TRBD2 as D (6 bases). The germline V gene has CDR1 KGHSH and CDR2 LQKENI. Trimming took 3 bases from V and 7 from J, leaving 13 bases between them. The CDR3 length is 14 residues. In DNA form, the CDR3 reads TGTGCCAGCTCACCGGCGGGGAACAGAAATGAGCAGTTCTTC. Its protein product is CASSPAGNRNEQFF.

The chain combines TRBV24-1 with TRBJ2-1, with 8 positions matching TRBD1. The CDR3 length is 13 residues. Germline V gene lookup returns CDR1 KGHDR and CDR2 SFDVKD. Unmatched junction bases numbered 3, after V lost 9 bases and J lost 3 bases. CDR3 amino acids: CATAGTGYNEQFF. The CDR3 DNA follows: TGTGCCACCGCCGGGACAGGCTACAATGAGCAGTTCTTC.

This clone was found once. The rearrangement links TRBV20-1 to TRBJ1-1; D gene uncertain. V lost 5 bases and J lost 3, with 7 bases in between. The CDR3 covers 11 residues. CDR1 and CDR2 (germline): DFQATT, SNEGSKA (reference sequence). DNA for the CDR3: TGCAGTGCTCCCCGGGACACTGAAGCTTTCTTT. Translation gives CSAPRDTEAFF.

The chain has TRBV12-3 or TRBV12-4 and TRBJ1-5; maybe TRBD1 (5 bases). The CDR3 length is 13 residues. Trimming left V 5 bases short and J 3 bases short, with 8 bases between. The CDR3 region is CASSQGDNQPQHF. The CDR3 DNA reads TGTGCCAGCAGTCAGGGTGACAATCAGCCCCAGCATTTT.

V gene TRBV5-1 combines with J gene TRBJ1-3; D uncertain. CDR1 is SGHRS, CDR2 YFSETQ, per germline. V was cut by 0 bases and J by 0 bases, with 7 bases left in between. The CDR3 loop spans 15 amino acids. This CDR3 reads CASSLAGSSGNTIYF. The CDR3 DNA reads as TGCGCCAGCAGCTTGGCAGGCAGCTCTGGAAACACCATATATTTT.